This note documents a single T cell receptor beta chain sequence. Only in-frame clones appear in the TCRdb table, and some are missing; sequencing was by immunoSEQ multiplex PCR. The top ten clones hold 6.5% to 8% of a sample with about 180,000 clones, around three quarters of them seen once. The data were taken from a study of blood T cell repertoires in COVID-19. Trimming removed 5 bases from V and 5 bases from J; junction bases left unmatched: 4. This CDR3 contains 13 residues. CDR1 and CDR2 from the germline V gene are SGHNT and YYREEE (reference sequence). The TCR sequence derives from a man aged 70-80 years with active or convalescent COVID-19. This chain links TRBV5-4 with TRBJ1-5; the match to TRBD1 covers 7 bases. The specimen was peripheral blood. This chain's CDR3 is CASRRGLDQPQHF. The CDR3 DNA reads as TGTGCCAGCAGAAGGGGGCTTGATCAGCCCCAGCATTTT.